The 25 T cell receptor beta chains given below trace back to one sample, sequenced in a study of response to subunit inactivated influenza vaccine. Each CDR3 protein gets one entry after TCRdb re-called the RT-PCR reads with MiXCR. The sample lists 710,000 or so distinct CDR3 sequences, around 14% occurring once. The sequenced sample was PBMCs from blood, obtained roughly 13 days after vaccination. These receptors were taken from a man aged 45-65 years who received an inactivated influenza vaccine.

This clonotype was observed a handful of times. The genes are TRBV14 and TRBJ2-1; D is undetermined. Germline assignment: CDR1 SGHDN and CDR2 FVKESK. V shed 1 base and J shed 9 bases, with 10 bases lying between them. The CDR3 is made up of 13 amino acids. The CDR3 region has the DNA TGTGCCAGCAGCCAAGTGTTTTGGGCTGAGCAGTTCTTC. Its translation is CASSQVFWAEQFF.

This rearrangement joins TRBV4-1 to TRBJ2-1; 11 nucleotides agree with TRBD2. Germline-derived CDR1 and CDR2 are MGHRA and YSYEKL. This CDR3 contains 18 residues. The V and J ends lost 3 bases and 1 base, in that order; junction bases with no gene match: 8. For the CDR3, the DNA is TGCGCCAGCAGCCAGATCATTCCTAGCGGGAGGTCCTACAATGAGCAGTTCTTC. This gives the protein CASSQIIPSGRSYNEQFF.

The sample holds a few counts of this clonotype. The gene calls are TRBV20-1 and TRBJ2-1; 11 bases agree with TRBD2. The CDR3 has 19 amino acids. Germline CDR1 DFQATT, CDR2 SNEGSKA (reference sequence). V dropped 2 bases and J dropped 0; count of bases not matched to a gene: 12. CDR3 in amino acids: CSARTNSGRAPRSYNEQFF. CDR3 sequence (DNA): TGCAGTGCTAGAACAAATAGCGGGAGGGCCCCCCGCTCCTACAATGAGCAGTTCTTC.

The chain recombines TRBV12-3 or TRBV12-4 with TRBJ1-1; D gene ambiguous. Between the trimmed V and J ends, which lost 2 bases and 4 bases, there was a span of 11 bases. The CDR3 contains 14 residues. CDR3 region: CASSLNSRGTEAFF. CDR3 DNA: TGTGCCAGCAGTTTAAACAGCCGGGGCACTGAAGCTTTCTTT.

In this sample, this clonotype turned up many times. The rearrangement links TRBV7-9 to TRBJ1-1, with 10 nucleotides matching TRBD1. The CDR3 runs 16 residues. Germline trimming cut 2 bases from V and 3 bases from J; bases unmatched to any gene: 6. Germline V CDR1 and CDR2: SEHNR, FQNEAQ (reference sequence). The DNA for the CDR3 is TGTGCCAGCAGCTTAAGCCCTGGACAGGGGGACACTGAAGCTTTCTTT. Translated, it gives CASSLSPGQGDTEAFF.

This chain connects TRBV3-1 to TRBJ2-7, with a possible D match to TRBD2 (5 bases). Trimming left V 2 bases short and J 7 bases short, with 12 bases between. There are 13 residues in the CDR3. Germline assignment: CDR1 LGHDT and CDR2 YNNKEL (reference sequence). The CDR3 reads CASSQYRTGEQYF. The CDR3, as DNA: TGTGCCAGCAGCCAATATAGGACGGGGGAGCAGTACTTC.

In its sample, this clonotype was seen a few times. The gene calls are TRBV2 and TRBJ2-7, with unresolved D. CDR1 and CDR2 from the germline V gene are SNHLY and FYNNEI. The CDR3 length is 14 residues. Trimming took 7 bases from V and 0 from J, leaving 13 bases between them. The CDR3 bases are TGTGCCAGCAAACAGAGGCAGCTCTCCTACGAGCAGTACTTC. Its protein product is CASKQRQLSYEQYF.

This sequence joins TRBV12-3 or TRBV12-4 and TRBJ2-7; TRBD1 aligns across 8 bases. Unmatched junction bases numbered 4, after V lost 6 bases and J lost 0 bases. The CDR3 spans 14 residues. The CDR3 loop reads CASRTDRGSYEQYF. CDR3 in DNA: TGTGCCAGCAGGACTGACAGGGGCTCCTACGAGCAGTACTTC.

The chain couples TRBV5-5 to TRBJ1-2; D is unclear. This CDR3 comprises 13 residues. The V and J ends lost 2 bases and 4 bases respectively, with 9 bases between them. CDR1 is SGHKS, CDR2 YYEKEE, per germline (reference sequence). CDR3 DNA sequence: TGTGCCAGCAGCTTAGCCCCTACCTATGGCTACACCTTC. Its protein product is CASSLAPTYGYTF.

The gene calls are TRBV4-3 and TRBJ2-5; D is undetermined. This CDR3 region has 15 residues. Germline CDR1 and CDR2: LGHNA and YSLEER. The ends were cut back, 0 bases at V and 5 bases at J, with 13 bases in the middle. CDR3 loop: CASSQDVSVAETQYF. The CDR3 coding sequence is TGCGCCAGCAGCCAAGATGTCTCCGTCGCGGAGACCCAGTACTTC.

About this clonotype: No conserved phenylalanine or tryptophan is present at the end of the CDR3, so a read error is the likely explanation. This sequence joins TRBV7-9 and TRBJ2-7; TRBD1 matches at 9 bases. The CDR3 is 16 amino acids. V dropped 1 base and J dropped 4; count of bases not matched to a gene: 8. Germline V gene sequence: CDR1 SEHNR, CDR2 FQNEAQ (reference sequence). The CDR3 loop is CASSLGTGTGYYEQYL. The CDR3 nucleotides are TGTGCCAGCAGCTTAGGAACCGGGACAGGGTATTACGAGCAGTACTTA.

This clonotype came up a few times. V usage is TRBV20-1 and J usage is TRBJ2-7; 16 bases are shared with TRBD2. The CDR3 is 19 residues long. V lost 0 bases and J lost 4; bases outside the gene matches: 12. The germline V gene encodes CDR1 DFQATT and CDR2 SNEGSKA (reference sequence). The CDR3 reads CSARDPGTSGRAGVYEQYF. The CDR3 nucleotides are TGCAGTGCTAGAGATCCAGGGACTAGCGGGAGGGCCGGGGTGTACGAGCAGTACTTC.

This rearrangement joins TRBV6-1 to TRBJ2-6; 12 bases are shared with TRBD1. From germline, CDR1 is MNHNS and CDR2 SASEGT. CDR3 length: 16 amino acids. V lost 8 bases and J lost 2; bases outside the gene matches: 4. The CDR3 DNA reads TGTGCCAGCTACCGGGACAGGGGGCCTGGGGCCAACGTCCTGACTTTC. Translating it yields CASYRDRGPGANVLTF.

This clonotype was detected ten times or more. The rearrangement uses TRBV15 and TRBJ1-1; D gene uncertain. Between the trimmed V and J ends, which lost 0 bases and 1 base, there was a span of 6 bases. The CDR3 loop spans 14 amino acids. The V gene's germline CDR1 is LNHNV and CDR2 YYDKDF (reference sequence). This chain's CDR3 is CATSRDRGNTEAFF. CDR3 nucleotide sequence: TGTGCCACCAGCAGAGATCGCGGGAACACTGAAGCTTTCTTT.

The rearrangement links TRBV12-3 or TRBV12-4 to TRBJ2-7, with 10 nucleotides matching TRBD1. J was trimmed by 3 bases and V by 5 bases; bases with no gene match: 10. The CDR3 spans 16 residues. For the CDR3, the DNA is TGTGCCAGCAGTAATCGCCGGGACAGGGGTTTCTACGAGCAGTACTTC. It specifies CASSNRRDRGFYEQYF.

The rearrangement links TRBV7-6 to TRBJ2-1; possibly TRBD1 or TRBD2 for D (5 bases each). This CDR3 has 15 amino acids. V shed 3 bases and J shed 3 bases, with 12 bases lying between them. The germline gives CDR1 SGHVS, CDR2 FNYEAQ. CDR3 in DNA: TGTGCCAGCAGCTTGTTTGAGGGGATCTACAATGAGCAGTTCTTC. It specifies CASSLFEGIYNEQFF.

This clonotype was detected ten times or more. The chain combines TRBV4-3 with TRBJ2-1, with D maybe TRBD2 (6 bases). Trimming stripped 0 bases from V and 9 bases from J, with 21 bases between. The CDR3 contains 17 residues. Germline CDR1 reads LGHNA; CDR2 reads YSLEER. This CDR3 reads CASSQDLLLLEGGEQFF. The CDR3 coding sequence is TGCGCCAGCAGCCAAGATCTCCTACTCTTAGAGGGAGGTGAGCAGTTCTTC.

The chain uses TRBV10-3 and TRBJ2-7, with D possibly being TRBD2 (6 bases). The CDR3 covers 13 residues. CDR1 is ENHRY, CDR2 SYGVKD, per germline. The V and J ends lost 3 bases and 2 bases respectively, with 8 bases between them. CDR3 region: CAISDRETYEQYF. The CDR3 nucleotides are TGTGCCATCAGTGATCGGGAGACCTACGAGCAGTACTTC.

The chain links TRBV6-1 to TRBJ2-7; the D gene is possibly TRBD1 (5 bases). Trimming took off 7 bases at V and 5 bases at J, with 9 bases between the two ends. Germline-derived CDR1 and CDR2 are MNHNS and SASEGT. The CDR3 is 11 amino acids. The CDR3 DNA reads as TGTGCCAGCACAGGGATCCACGAGCAGTACTTC. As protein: CASTGIHEQYF.

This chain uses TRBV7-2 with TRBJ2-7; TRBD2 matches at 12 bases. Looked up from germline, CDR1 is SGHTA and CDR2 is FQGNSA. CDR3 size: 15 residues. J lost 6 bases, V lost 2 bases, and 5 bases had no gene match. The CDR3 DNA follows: TGTGCCAGCAGCTTATCTGGACTAGCGGGACTCGAGCAGTACTTC. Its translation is CASSLSGLAGLEQYF.

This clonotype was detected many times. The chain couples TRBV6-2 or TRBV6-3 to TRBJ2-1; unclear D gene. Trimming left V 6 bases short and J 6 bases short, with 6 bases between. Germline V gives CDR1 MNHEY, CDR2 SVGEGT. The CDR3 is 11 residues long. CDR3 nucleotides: TGTGCCAGCAGCCGCACCAATGAGCAGTTCTTC. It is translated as CASSRTNEQFF.

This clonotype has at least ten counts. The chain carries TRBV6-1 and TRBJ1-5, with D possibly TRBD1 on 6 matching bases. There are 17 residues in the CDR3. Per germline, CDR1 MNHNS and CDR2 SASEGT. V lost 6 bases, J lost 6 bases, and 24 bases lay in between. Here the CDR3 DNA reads TGTGCCAGCAGCCCTGACCCTACAGGGTTTAAAGGTCAGCCCCAGCATTTT. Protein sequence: CASSPDPTGFKGQPQHF.

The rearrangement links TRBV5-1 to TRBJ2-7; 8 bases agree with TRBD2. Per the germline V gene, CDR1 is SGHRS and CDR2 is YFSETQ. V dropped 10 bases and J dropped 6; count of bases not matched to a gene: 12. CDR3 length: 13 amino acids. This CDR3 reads CASSIAGNSEQYF. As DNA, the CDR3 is TGCGCCTCCTCGATAGCGGGAAACTCCGAGCAGTACTTC.

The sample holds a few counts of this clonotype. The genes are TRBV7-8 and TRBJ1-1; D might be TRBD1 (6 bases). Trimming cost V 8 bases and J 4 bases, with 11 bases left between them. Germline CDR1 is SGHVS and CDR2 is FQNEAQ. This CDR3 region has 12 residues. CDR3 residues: CASSGQPTEAFF. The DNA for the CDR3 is TGTGCCAGCTCCGGACAGCCCACTGAAGCTTTCTTT.

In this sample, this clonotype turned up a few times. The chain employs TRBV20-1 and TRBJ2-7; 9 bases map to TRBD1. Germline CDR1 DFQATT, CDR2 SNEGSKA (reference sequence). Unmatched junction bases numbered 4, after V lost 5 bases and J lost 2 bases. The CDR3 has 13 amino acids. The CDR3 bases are TGCAGTGCTGTTCGACAGGGGGCCTACGAGCAGTACTTC. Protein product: CSAVRQGAYEQYF.